These 22 T cell receptor beta chains originate from one sample sequenced in a study of CD8 T cells in Susac syndrome. RNA totalling about 0.45 to 1 ug underwent reverse transcription with random hexamers. TCRdb redid the calling of the immunoSEQ multiplex PCR reads with MiXCR, one entry per CDR3 protein. This sample has about 150,000 distinct CDR3 sequences, with roughly 96% found just once. Sequencing used CD8+ T cells from PBMCs. Receptors originate from a human donor with multiple sclerosis.

The CDR3 nucleotides are TGTGCCAGCAGTCCTGGGGACAGGGTTGGAAAGTACTTC. Amino acids: CASSPGDRVGKYF. The rearrangement links TRBV12-3 or TRBV12-4 to TRBJ2-7; 9 bases map to TRBD1. V shed 5 bases and J 11 bases; nucleotides not matched to a gene: 10. The CDR3 sequence is 13 residues long.

The CDR3 region is CASSEGDPDQPQHF. CDR3 nucleotides: TGTGCCAGCAGTGAAGGCGACCCGGACCAGCCCCAGCATTTT. V gene TRBV9 combines with J gene TRBJ1-5; D ambiguous. Germline V gives CDR1 SGDLS, CDR2 YYNGEE. The CDR3 runs to 14 residues. Trimming stripped 5 bases from V and 7 bases from J, with 16 bases between.

The chain uses TRBV20-1 and TRBJ2-1; TRBD2 aligns across 7 bases. The CDR3 is made up of 15 amino acids. V shed 5 bases, J shed 4 bases, and the junction held 11 bases outside the gene matches. CDR1 DFQATT and CDR2 SNEGSKA come from the germline V gene (reference sequence). In DNA form, the CDR3 reads TGCAGTGCTTCCCCCCCGGCGGGGGTATACAATGAGCAGTTCTTC. Translating gives CSASPPAGVYNEQFF.

The chain carries TRBV6-5 and TRBJ2-1; 13 bases are a match to TRBD2. The CDR3 consists of 15 residues. V lost 6 bases to trimming and J lost 6 bases; unmatched junction nucleotides: 5. CDR1 is MNHEY, CDR2 SVGAGI, per germline. CDR3 residues: CASRILAGGPNEQFF. The CDR3 bases are TGTGCCAGCAGGATACTAGCGGGGGGGCCCAATGAGCAGTTCTTC.

The table lists this clonotype with a count of one. This chain joins TRBV29-1 and TRBJ2-2; D might be TRBD1 (5 bases). CDR1 and CDR2 (germline): SQVTM, ANQGSEA. Trimming shortened V by 3 bases and J by 1 base, and 15 bases separated the two germline ends. The CDR3 runs 16 residues. The CDR3 DNA reads as TGCAGCGTTGAGACCGCCGGACAAAAGAACACCGGGGAGCTGTTTTTT. Translating gives CSVETAGQKNTGELFF.

The V and J genes are TRBV29-1 and TRBJ1-2; D is possibly TRBD1 (5 bases). From germline, CDR1 is SQVTM and CDR2 ANQGSEA. This CDR3 has 11 amino acids. As DNA, the CDR3 is TGCACCTTTCTGGGGGACGGTGGCTACACCTTC. It yields the protein CTFLGDGGYTF.

This sequence joins TRBV5-4 and TRBJ2-1; D unresolved. The CDR3 totals 13 residues. Trimming took 0 bases from V and 5 from J, leaving 6 bases between them. CDR1 and CDR2 from the germline V gene are SGHNT and YYREEE (reference sequence). CDR3 region: CASSLGQDNEQFF. CDR3 DNA sequence: TGTGCCAGCAGCTTGGGTCAGGACAATGAGCAGTTCTTC.

This clonotype was picked up a small number of times. The genes are TRBV27 and TRBJ1-5, with no clear D. With 0 bases removed from V and 5 bases from J, the gap between germline ends came to 2 bases. The CDR3 has 12 amino acids. Per the germline V gene, CDR1 is MNHEY and CDR2 is SMNVEV (reference sequence). CDR3 amino acids: CASSLSHQPQHF. The DNA for the CDR3 is TGTGCCAGCAGTTTATCGCATCAGCCCCAGCATTTT.

This chain connects TRBV9 to TRBJ2-3; D call uncertain. The germline CDR1 and CDR2 sequences are SGDLS and YYNGEE. The CDR3 extends over 16 amino acids. Trimming cost V 1 base and J 0 bases, with 12 bases left between them. The CDR3 protein is CASSVIPLGSTDTQYF. The CDR3 nucleotides read TGTGCCAGCAGCGTAATCCCTCTTGGGAGCACAGATACGCAGTATTTT.

V and J are TRBV5-1 and TRBJ2-1; D might be TRBD2 (5 bases). In germline, CDR1 is SGHRS, CDR2 YFSETQ. The ends were cut back, 4 bases at V and 0 bases at J, with 11 bases in the middle. The CDR3 has 15 amino acids. CDR3 protein: CASSDRDNSYNEQFF. The CDR3 region has the DNA TGCGCCAGCAGCGACCGGGATAACTCCTACAATGAGCAGTTCTTC.

V is TRBV27 and J is TRBJ1-6; D is unresolved. The V and J ends lost 5 bases and 4 bases respectively, with 3 bases between them. The CDR3 consists of 12 residues. Germline V gives CDR1 MNHEY, CDR2 SMNVEV (reference sequence). The CDR3 DNA reads as TGTGCCAGCAGTCCATATAATTCACCCCTCCACTTT. Residues: CASSPYNSPLHF.

This chain uses TRBV30 with TRBJ2-5; D possibly corresponds to TRBD1 (6 bases). CDR3 length: 16 residues. V was shortened by 4 bases and J by 2 bases, with 20 bases between the two germline ends. Looked up from germline, CDR1 is GTSNPN and CDR2 is SVGIG (reference sequence). The CDR3 DNA sequence: TGTGCCTGGACCCAACCTTCTGTCGGACAGCAAGAGACCCAGTACTTC. This gives the protein CAWTQPSVGQQETQYF. The variable domain in full, with the rest retrieved from reference TRBV30 and TRBJ2-5, is SQTIHQWPATLVQPVGSPLSLECTVEGTSNPNLYWYRQAAGRGLQLLFYSVGIGQISSEVPQNLSASRPQDRQFILSSKKLLLSDSGFYLCAWTQPSVGQQETQYFGPGTRLLVL.

This clonotype has just one count. The chain recombines TRBV29-1 with TRBJ1-2; D gene ambiguous. The germline gives CDR1 SQVTM, CDR2 ANQGSEA. The CDR3 totals 14 residues. The germline V and J ends were trimmed by 0 bases and 5 bases, with 13 bases remaining between them. The CDR3 loop is CSVEDQSRQYGYTF. In DNA form, the CDR3 reads TGCAGCGTTGAAGATCAAAGCAGACAATATGGCTACACCTTC.

The V gene is TRBV20-1, the J gene TRBJ2-7; D tentatively reads TRBD1 or TRBD2 (5 bases each). This CDR3 has 13 amino acids. V lost 3 bases to trimming and J lost 2 bases, with 11 bases between them. Looked up from germline, CDR1 is DFQATT and CDR2 is SNEGSKA (reference sequence). The CDR3 sequence: CSASGTSTYEQYF. The CDR3 coding sequence is TGCAGTGCTAGTGGGACCTCTACCTACGAGCAGTACTTC.

This chain uses TRBV3-1 with TRBJ2-1; 7 bases align to TRBD2. Germline CDR1 and CDR2: LGHDT and YNNKEL (reference sequence). With V trimmed by 0 bases and J by 7 bases, 6 bases remained unmatched. This CDR3 is built from 15 residues. The DNA of the CDR3 is TGTGCCAGCAGCCAAGAAACGACAGCGGGAAATGAGCAGTTCTTC. Translation gives CASSQETTAGNEQFF.

This clonotype appeared a single time. The V and J genes are TRBV30 and TRBJ1-2; D is unresolved. From germline, CDR1 is GTSNPN and CDR2 SVGIG (reference sequence). V lost 3 bases and J 2 bases, leaving 10 bases between the germline ends. This CDR3 has 13 amino acids. CDR3 in amino acids: CAWSHGLNYGYTF. CDR3 DNA sequence: TGTGCCTGGAGCCACGGCCTCAACTATGGCTACACCTTC.

This rearrangement joins TRBV3-1 to TRBJ2-2; 10 bases line up with TRBD2. The CDR3 has 15 residues. Germline V CDR1 and CDR2: LGHDT, YNNKEL (reference sequence). With 4 bases clipped from V and 6 bases from J, the junction kept 5 bases outside the gene matches. Here the CDR3 reads CASSLPGLASGELFF. CDR3 nucleotides: TGTGCCAGCAGCCTTCCGGGACTAGCGTCCGGGGAGCTGTTTTTT.

The J gene is TRBJ2-6, the V gene TRBV30, with unresolved D. V lost 5 bases and J lost 0, with 5 bases in between. The germline CDR1 and CDR2 sequences are GTSNPN and SVGIG (reference sequence). The CDR3 sequence is 13 residues long. The DNA for the CDR3 is TGTGCCTGGTCTGACTCTGGGGCCAACGTCCTGACTTTC. It yields the protein CAWSDSGANVLTF.

The chain uses TRBV2 and TRBJ2-7, with D possibly TRBD2 on 5 matching bases. Looked up from germline, CDR1 is SNHLY and CDR2 is FYNNEI. Trimming took 2 bases from V and 7 from J, leaving 15 bases between them. The CDR3 consists of 14 residues. The CDR3 here is CASSESGRESEQYV. The CDR3 coding sequence is TGTGCCAGCAGTGAAAGTGGTAGGGAGAGTGAGCAGTACGTC.

The chain recombines TRBV9 with TRBJ2-3; the D gene is possibly TRBD1 (5 bases). Germline values: CDR1 SGDLS, CDR2 YYNGEE. With 3 bases removed from V and 3 bases from J, the gap between germline ends came to 17 bases. The CDR3 sequence is 16 residues long. This chain's CDR3 is CASSEAGRGWTDTQYF. CDR3 bases: TGTGCCAGCAGCGAGGCTGGAAGGGGTTGGACAGATACGCAGTATTTT.

The rearrangement uses TRBV7-6 and TRBJ2-5; no clear D gene. V lost 3 bases and J 3 bases, leaving 14 bases between the germline ends. From germline, CDR1 is SGHVS and CDR2 FNYEAQ. The CDR3 has 15 amino acids. This chain's CDR3 is CASSFLGNPEETQYF. Written as DNA, the CDR3 is TGTGCCAGCAGCTTTCTAGGCAACCCTGAAGAGACCCAGTACTTC.

V gene TRBV13 combines with J gene TRBJ2-7; possibly TRBD2 for D (5 bases). Germline lookup yields CDR1 PRHDT and CDR2 FYEKMQ (reference sequence). The CDR3 loop spans 15 amino acids. Trimming took 4 bases from V and 5 from J, leaving 18 bases between them. The CDR3 DNA sequence: TGTGCCAGCAGCTCTCGGACTGGTCTGGAGAACGAGCAGTACGTC. Encoded protein: CASSSRTGLENEQYV.